The present TCR beta chain was sequenced within a study of blood T cells in healthy people across ages (dated by TCRdb to between 2014 and 2017). Regarding the research as a whole: Template switching captured roughly one uniquely barcoded TCR beta cDNA molecule per two T cells in model experiments. To track age-related changes in TCR beta repertoire diversity, the study relied on deep sequencing normalized with unique cDNA molecular identifiers. The donors were split into four age groups: young (average about 16 years), middle-aged (39), aged (over 55) and long-lived (roughly 86). To avoid experimental bias, donors of different ages were spread randomly across the sequencing lanes. Two additional independent replicas of 1 million unique cDNA reads from the same blood draw were analyzed for two donors (one aged 18 to 30 and one aged 80 or older).

The library was built by means of 5' RACE. TCRdb lists the instrument as Illumina HiSeq 2500. A second roughly 6 to 11 cycle PCR used a sample-barcoded 5' primer and a J-beta primer mix. A unique molecular identifier was introduced onto each TCR beta cDNA molecule by a template-switch 5' adaptor carrying 12 random nucleotides. Each sample yielded at least 2.5 million CDR3-containing paired-end reads. The Mint cDNA synthesis kit, primed by a TRBC-specific oligonucleotide, was used to synthesize first-strand cDNA from all RNA. Following uracil-DNA glycosylase treatment, a first 18-cycle PCR with universal primers M1SS and BC2_uni_R was performed on all cDNA. From the authors' description of their analysis: Each sample was normalized by randomly selecting 1 million high-quality reads, each carrying a distinct molecular identifier. Instead of being binned into consensus sequences, reads that shared molecular identifiers were thrown out. MiTCR, with a Q25 quality threshold and the strictest error-elimination algorithm, was used for CDR3 identification, clonotype clustering and error correction. A nonparametric unseen species model using Euler transformation provided a lower-bound estimate of total TCR beta diversity. TCRdb reprocessing: public reads trimmed at Q25 with fastp, clones called with MiXCR, in-frame beta chains kept. Identical CDR3 protein sequences are pooled into one entry, listed with their most common genes and DNA. The V and J calls and clone size are TCRdb's, not the authors'. The table for this sample lists 1.5 million to 2 million distinct CDR3 sequences; about 49% of them were counted only once. The top ten constitute around 2.1% of the sample.

The CDR3, from cysteine to phenylalanine, totals 15 residues. Solely the CDR3 DNA is kept, with 45 bases framed from the first base. The study at large found these results: The long-lived group showed more naive CD4+ T cells, fewer expanded clones and increased TCR diversity than the aged group, suggesting age selection. Observed TCR beta diversity per million T cells fell roughly linearly with age, and a significant reduction was already apparent by age roughly 40. Because profiling used bulk unsorted PBMCs, naive and antigen-experienced compartments could not be compared conclusively. Estimates of total diversity based on one million sequenced T cells were regarded as lower bounds and as underestimates. Because the CMV infection status of the donors was unknown, age-related changes in expanded clonotypes may potentially have been confounded. A strong correlation was found between observed TCR beta diversity and the percentage of naive T cells measured by flow cytometry.

The donors were roughly 40 Caucasian individuals from Russia, aged roughly 6 to 90 years, who were systemically healthy. Each donor gave ten milliliters of peripheral blood, collected into EDTA-treated Vacutainer tubes. Ficoll-Paque density-gradient centrifugation was used to isolate PBMCs, with at least 6.5 million per sample. Trizol reagent was used to extract total RNA from the PBMCs, yielding at least 6 micrograms per sample. For every donor, flow cytometry on a PBMC aliquot measured the percentage of naive CD45RAhigh/CD27high T cells. Remarks on this clonotype: Its antigen has not been determined. The record has no base qualities; no much larger clone is one base away.

This chain joins TRBV12-3 or TRBV12-4 to TRBJ2-4, with a tentative D gene TRBD2 over 6 matching bases. The J call may be mistaken, given a closer DNA end match to TRBJ2-7. The TCR sequence derives from a woman aged 40 to 55 in good health. Sequencing was done on a sample of blood. CDR3 protein: CASSRSGLRALEQYF. The DNA sequence reads TGTGCCAGCAGTCGGTCGGGACTCAGGGCCCTCGAGCAGTACTTC.